The 10 T cell receptor beta chains reported below all come from one sample, sequenced in a study of spatial heterogeneity in lung cancer. Time point given: sample taken at primary tumor resection. MiXCR, applied by TCRdb to the 5' RACE reads, yields one record per CDR3 protein. The sample lists 24,000 or so distinct CDR3 sequences, less than 3.5% seen once, with roughly 26% in the top ten. The sample consisted of PBMCs, taken at surgery. The receptors originated from a female donor with early-stage non-small cell lung cancer.

This chain links TRBV7-9 with TRBJ2-3, with D perhaps matching TRBD1 or TRBD2 (6 bases each). The length of the CDR3 is 16 residues. The germline V gene has CDR1 SEHNR and CDR2 FQNEAQ (reference sequence). V was trimmed by 5 bases and J by 4 bases, leaving 19 bases between them. This CDR3 is CASSPRAGGRADTQYF. As DNA, the CDR3 is TGTGCCAGCAGCCCACGAGCCGGGGGCCGAGCAGATACGCAGTATTTT.

This clonotype was found many times. The V and J genes are TRBV28 and TRBJ1-6; D gene ambiguous. The V gene's germline CDR1 is MDHEN and CDR2 SYDVKM. The CDR3 spans 14 residues. V lost 6 bases and J 2 bases, leaving 8 bases between the germline ends. CDR3 nucleotide sequence: TGTGCCAGCAGCGGTGGCCCCTATAATTCACCCCTCCACTTT. Its protein is CASSGGPYNSPLHF.

A few counts support this clonotype. This chain connects TRBV6-6 to TRBJ1-6; possible D gene TRBD1, 5 bases. CDR1 MNHNY and CDR2 SVGAGI come from the germline V gene (reference sequence). The CDR3 is 15 residues long. V shed 2 bases and J shed 6 bases, with 11 bases lying between them. CDR3 sequence reads: CASSYGAGINSPLHF. CDR3 nucleotide sequence: TGTGCCAGCAGTTACGGGGCAGGGATTAATTCACCCCTCCACTTT.

The gene calls are TRBV28 and TRBJ2-3; 7 bases align to TRBD2. J lost 0 bases, V lost 5 bases, and 5 bases had no gene match. Germline V gene lookup returns CDR1 MDHEN and CDR2 SYDVKM. This CDR3 has 15 amino acids. The CDR3 here is CASSTTSVSTDTQYF. The CDR3 bases are TGTGCCAGCAGTACCACTAGCGTTAGCACAGATACGCAGTATTTT.

This clonotype has a count of ten or more. The rearrangement links TRBV27 to TRBJ2-2; no reliable D call. This CDR3 has 16 amino acids. In germline, CDR1 is MNHEY, CDR2 SMNVEV (reference sequence). Trimming shortened V by 6 bases and J by 4 bases, and 18 bases separated the two germline ends. CDR3 sequence reads: CASRSVAPWVTGELFF. The CDR3 DNA reads TGTGCCAGCAGGTCTGTTGCCCCCTGGGTCACCGGGGAGCTGTTTTTT.

Turning to this clonotype: A much more abundant neighbour one base away suggests this may be a read error. The rearrangement uses TRBV28 and TRBJ2-7; D tentatively reads TRBD1 or TRBD2 (7 bases each). The CDR3 is 12 residues long. The V gene's germline CDR1 is MDHEN and CDR2 SYDVKM. CDR3 protein: CVRGGQLYEQYF. In nucleotides, the CDR3 is TGTGTCAGGGGGGGACAGCTCTACGAGCAGTACTTC.

This clonotype was recorded many times. The chain couples TRBV6-1 to TRBJ1-5, with 8 nucleotides matching TRBD1. Germline-derived CDR1 and CDR2 are MNHNS and SASEGT. This CDR3 has 14 amino acids. V lost 3 bases to trimming and J lost 4 bases; unmatched junction nucleotides: 2. The chain's CDR3 is CASSDRGQNQPQHF. The CDR3 DNA sequence: TGTGCCAGCAGTGACAGGGGGCAAAATCAGCCCCAGCATTTT.

This clonotype was found many times. The chain couples TRBV7-8 to TRBJ2-7, with no clear D. Trimming removed 3 bases from V and 4 bases from J, with 19 bases in between. Germline V gives CDR1 SGHVS, CDR2 FQNEAQ. The CDR3 runs 16 residues. This chain's CDR3 is CASSFYSQAPRYEQYF. CDR3 nucleotide sequence: TGTGCCAGCAGCTTCTATTCCCAGGCGCCGCGATACGAGCAGTACTTC.

By share, this clonotype ranks as medium-sized. The chain combines TRBV10-3 with TRBJ1-1; D is perhaps TRBD1 (5 bases). CDR3 length: 14 amino acids. The V and J ends lost 6 bases and 5 bases respectively, with 16 bases between them. Germline lookup yields CDR1 ENHRY and CDR2 SYGVKD. CDR3: CAISDTGLGTEAFF. CDR3 DNA sequence: TGTGCCATCAGCGATACAGGTTTGGGGACTGAAGCTTTCTTT.

This clonotype was picked up many times. The gene calls are TRBV29-1 and TRBJ2-1, with 12 bases fitting TRBD2. Trimming removed 4 bases from V and 7 bases from J; junction bases left unmatched: 5. This CDR3 is 14 amino acids long. CDR1 and CDR2 (germline): SQVTM, ANQGSEA. CDR3 residues: CSVGSSGRGNEQFF. The CDR3 bases are TGCAGCGTTGGATCTAGCGGGAGGGGTAATGAGCAGTTCTTC.